One and the same sample provided the 14 T cell receptor beta chains below, sequenced in a study of breast tumors, draining lymph nodes, adjacent tissues. MiXCR, run by TCRdb on the multiplex PCR reads, gives a single entry per CDR3 protein. Of about 150,000 distinct CDR3 sequences listed, roughly 33% are singletons. Breast cancer patients provided tissue from their axillary draining lymph nodes. The sequencing sample was made of axillary lymph node tissue. Receptors originate from a female donor with breast cancer. Some clones in this sample may be carry-over from other donors' samples.

This clonotype has only one observation. The gene calls are TRBV2 and TRBJ1-4; 10 bases match TRBD1. The V gene's germline CDR1 is SNHLY and CDR2 FYNNEI. CDR3 length equals 14 residues. The V segment lost 6 bases and the J segment 7 bases; nucleotides outside the gene matches: 5. The CDR3 reads CASRWGQGIEKLFF. The CDR3 DNA reads as TGTGCCAGCAGGTGGGGACAGGGGATTGAAAAACTGTTTTTT.

This clonotype was counted ten times or more. J is TRBJ2-1 and V is TRBV2; 7 nucleotides match TRBD2. CDR3 size: 15 residues. Germline trimming cut 4 bases from V and 8 bases from J; bases unmatched to any gene: 11. Germline V lookup: CDR1 SNHLY, CDR2 FYNNEI. CDR3 nucleotides: TGTGCCAGCAGTGGCCGGGACTATTCGGGTCATGAGCAGTTCTTC. Its protein is CASSGRDYSGHEQFF.

This clonotype was observed a handful of times. The rearrangement links TRBV6-6 to TRBJ1-1; the D is unclear. V dropped 0 bases and J dropped 0 bases, with 8 bases sitting between them. This CDR3 is 15 amino acids long. The germline V gene has CDR1 MNHNY and CDR2 SVGAGI (reference sequence). The CDR3 DNA reads TGTGCCAGCAGTTACTCTGGATTAATGAACACTGAAGCTTTCTTT. Amino acids: CASSYSGLMNTEAFF.

In its sample, this clonotype was seen a few times. The V call is TRBV20-1, the J call TRBJ2-3; no clear D. V gave up 6 bases and J gave up 2 bases, with 9 bases separating them. The CDR3 totals 12 residues. Germline CDR1 DFQATT, CDR2 SNEGSKA (reference sequence). In DNA form, the CDR3 reads TGCAGTGCCGTGGGCCCCACAGATACGCAGTATTTT. Residues: CSAVGPTDTQYF.

This clonotype was counted many times. CDR3 protein: CASSRTGGNPEQFF. In DNA form, the CDR3 reads TGTGCCAGCAGCCGCACGGGGGGCAACCCTGAGCAGTTCTTC. J is TRBJ2-1 and V is TRBV11-2; the D gene is possibly TRBD2 (7 bases). Trimming pared 5 bases from V and 9 bases from J, leaving 17 bases between. This CDR3 has 14 amino acids. Germline-derived CDR1 and CDR2 are SGHAT and FQNNGV.

This clonotype was observed a single time. This chain links TRBV7-4 with TRBJ2-7, with D perhaps TRBD2 (7 bases). Trimming removed 5 bases from V and 3 bases from J, with 17 bases in between. The CDR3 spans 15 residues. In germline, CDR1 is SGHVT, CDR2 SQSDAQ. In nucleotides, the CDR3 is TGTGCCAGCAGCCGGGGGGCCATGGGAGGCTACGAGCAGTACTTC. Protein product: CASSRGAMGGYEQYF.

This clonotype was recorded many times. The V gene is TRBV18, the J gene TRBJ2-7; TRBD1 or TRBD2 may be the D gene (5 bases each). V dropped 4 bases and J dropped 4 bases, with 14 bases sitting between them. This CDR3 region has 14 residues. The germline gives CDR1 KGHSH, CDR2 LQKENI. The CDR3 loop reads CASSQPGRVYEQYF. Here the CDR3 DNA reads TGTGCCAGCTCACAACCGGGACGAGTGTACGAGCAGTACTTC.

This chain links TRBV6-2 or TRBV6-3 with TRBJ2-2, with 15 positions matching TRBD2. Trimming cost V 8 bases and J 6 bases; bases outside gene matches: 1. CDR3 size: 14 residues. Germline V gene sequence: CDR1 MNHEY, CDR2 SVGEGT. The CDR3 DNA sequence: TGTGCCAGCCGGACTAGCGGGGGGGCCGGGGAGCTGTTTTTT. Residues: CASRTSGGAGELFF.

This sequence joins TRBV5-6 and TRBJ1-2; TRBD1 is a possible D gene (5 bases). Trimming took off 1 base at V and 12 bases at J, with 16 bases between the two ends. The V gene's germline CDR1 is SGHDT and CDR2 YYEEEE. The CDR3 has 13 amino acids. The CDR3 is CASSLKGYSGNTF. In DNA, the CDR3 is TGTGCCAGCAGCTTGAAGGGGTACTCTGGAAACACCTTC.

On this clonotype itself: The junction and the germline gene differ at one end; a read error may be behind it. The gene calls are TRBV5-1 and TRBJ2-3, with TRBD1 matching over 9 bases. The CDR3 has 16 residues. Germline V gene sequence: CDR1 SGHRS, CDR2 YFSETQ. CDR3 region: CASSLDGTGNPDTQYF. The CDR3 DNA sequence: TGCGCTAGCAGCTTGGATGGGACAGGGAACCCAGATACGCAGTATTTT.

The chain is built from TRBV10-1 and TRBJ2-2; possibly TRBD1 for D (5 bases). Germline V CDR1 and CDR2: WNHNN, SYGVQD (reference sequence). The V and J ends lost 3 bases and 7 bases respectively, with 15 bases between them. The CDR3 loop spans 15 amino acids. The CDR3 region has the DNA TGCGCCAGCAGTGATGGTGCAGGGTTCGGCGGGGAGCTGTTTTTT. It translates to CASSDGAGFGGELFF.

The J gene is TRBJ1-4, the V gene TRBV7-9; the D gene is possibly TRBD1 (6 bases). Trimming left V 7 bases short and J 1 base short, with 13 bases between. The CDR3 consists of 15 residues. Germline CDR1 reads SEHNR; CDR2 reads FQNEAQ (reference sequence). The CDR3: CASIFQGRTNEKLFF. DNA for the CDR3: TGTGCCAGCATCTTTCAGGGGAGAACTAATGAAAAACTGTTTTTT.

This clonotype was seen many times. One junction end disagrees with the germline gene, perhaps due to a read error. The rearrangement uses TRBV7-7 and TRBJ2-3; 12 nucleotides match TRBD2. Germline loops: CDR1 SSHAT, CDR2 FNYEAQ (reference sequence). The CDR3 is 16 amino acids. The CDR3 bases are TGTGCTAGCAGTTTAGGACTAGCGGGGTCCACAGATACGCAGTATTTT. It encodes CASSLGLAGSTDTQYF.

As to this clonotype: This may be a read error, as it is one base from a much larger clone. The V gene is TRBV18, the J gene TRBJ2-3; D possibly matches TRBD1 or TRBD2 (5 bases each). Germline loops: CDR1 KGHSH, CDR2 LQKENI. The CDR3 has 13 amino acids. In DNA, the CDR3 is TGTACCAGCTCAGAGCTGGGACGTGATACGCAGTATTTT. It specifies CTSSELGRDTQYF.